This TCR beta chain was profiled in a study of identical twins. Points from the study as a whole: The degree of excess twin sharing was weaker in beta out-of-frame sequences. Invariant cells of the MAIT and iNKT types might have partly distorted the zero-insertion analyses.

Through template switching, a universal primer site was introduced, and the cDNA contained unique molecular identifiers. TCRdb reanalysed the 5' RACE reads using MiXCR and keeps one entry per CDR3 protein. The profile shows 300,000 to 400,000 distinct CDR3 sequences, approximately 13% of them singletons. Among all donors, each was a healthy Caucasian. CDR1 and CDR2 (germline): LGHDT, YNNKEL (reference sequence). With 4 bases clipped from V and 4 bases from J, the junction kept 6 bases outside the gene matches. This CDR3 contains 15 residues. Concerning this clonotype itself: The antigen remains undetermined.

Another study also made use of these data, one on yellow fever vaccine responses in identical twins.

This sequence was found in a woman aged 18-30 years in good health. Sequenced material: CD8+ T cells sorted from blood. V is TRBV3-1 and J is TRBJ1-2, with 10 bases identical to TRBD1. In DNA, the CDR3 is TGTGCCAGCAGCCCTACGACAGGGGGCTTCTATGGCTACACCTTC. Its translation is CASSPTTGGFYGYTF.